The 4 T cell receptor beta chains presented below share a single source sample, sequenced in a study of long-term antiretroviral therapy in people with HIV. Survey-level immunoSEQ v3.0 assays were run. Libraries were prepared by immunoSEQ multiplex PCR; TCRdb keeps only in-frame clonotypes and omits some of them. The data contain approximately 30,000 clones, roughly 82% of them singletons. The specimen was unsorted PBMCs, collected 0.8 years before starting antiretroviral therapy. Receptors were obtained from a man aged 18 to 35 with HIV.

J is TRBJ1-5 and V is TRBV9; 8 bases line up with TRBD1. This CDR3 spans 15 amino acids. CDR1 is SGDLS, CDR2 YYNGEE, per germline. With 3 bases clipped from V and 3 bases from J, the junction kept 5 bases outside the gene matches. Here the CDR3 DNA reads TGTGCCAGCAGCGCCGGGACAGGCTTCAATCAGCCCCAGCATTTT. The encoded protein is CASSAGTGFNQPQHF. Together with reference TRBV9 and TRBJ1-5, the CDR3 gives the full variable domain: DSGVTQTPKHLITATGQRVTLRCSPRSGDLSVYWYQQSLDQGLQFLIQYYNGEERAKGNILERFSAQQFPDLHSELNLSSLELGDSALYFCASSAGTGFNQPQHFGDGTRLSIL.

This clone has a handful of counts. V is TRBV7-3 and J is TRBJ1-4; D is possibly TRBD1 (6 bases). Germline V gene sequence: CDR1 SGHTA, CDR2 FQGTGA. The CDR3 totals 15 residues. The V and J ends lost 6 bases and 5 bases respectively, with 16 bases between them. Here the CDR3 DNA reads TGTGCCAGCAGAGAAGGGGGGCGAGGCAATGAAAAACTGTTTTTT. Its protein product is CASREGGRGNEKLFF.

V is TRBV30 and J is TRBJ1-1; no clear D gene. The CDR3 runs 12 residues. The germline V gene encodes CDR1 GTSNPN and CDR2 SVGIG (reference sequence). Between the trimmed V and J ends, which lost 4 bases and 5 bases, there was a span of 11 bases. CDR3 bases: TGTGCCTGGATACTGCAGAGGACTGAAGCTTTCTTT. As protein: CAWILQRTEAFF.

This chain's CDR3 is CASSLGGAPNEKLFF. The CDR3 DNA follows: TGTGCCAGCAGCTTGGGGGGGGCCCCTAATGAAAAACTGTTTTTT. The chain combines TRBV11-2 with TRBJ1-4, with D tentatively TRBD1 (6 bases). CDR1 is SGHAT and CDR2 is FQNNGV in the germline V gene. The V and J ends lost 3 bases and 3 bases respectively, with 11 bases between them. CDR3 size: 15 residues.